Each of the 20 T cell receptor beta chains below was sequenced from the same sample in a study of T cells in women clearing cervical HPV infection. This table comes from immunoSEQ multiplex PCR, and its TCRdb copy is limited to in-frame clones, with some not included. The sample holds about 25,000 clones. The sample comprised blood buffy coat. Receptors were obtained from a woman between 18 and 69 years old with a cervical HPV16 infection that either progressed to CIN3+ or cleared (not recorded which).

To note about this clone: The read ends 3 residues shy of where the CDR3 ends; the end is completed using the germline J gene. The rearrangement joins TRBV10-1 to TRBJ2-2; possibly TRBD2 for D (6 bases). The CDR3 spans 14 residues. The V end lost 3 bases, the J end lost 4 bases, and 9 bases lay between the germline ends. Germline CDR1 is WNHNN and CDR2 is SYGVQD (reference sequence). CDR3 in amino acids: CASSDGGATGELFF. The CDR3 DNA, read in part, is TGCGCCAGCAGTGACGGCGGGGCCACCGGGGAG.

Concerning this clone itself: The missing CDR3 end, 3 residues past where the read stops, is filled in from the germline J gene. This sequence joins TRBV7-6 and TRBJ2-1; 7 bases map to TRBD1. V gave up 5 bases and J gave up 9 bases; unmatched junction bases: 16. There are 16 residues in the CDR3. Per the germline V gene, CDR1 is SGHVS and CDR2 is FNYEAQ. CDR3 in amino acids: CASSPSTGFVPSEQFF. CDR3 DNA (partial): TGTGCCAGCAGCCCATCGACAGGGTTCGTCCCTAGTGAG.

Remarks on this clone: The CDR3 is cut off 3 residues early in the read; its end comes from the germline J gene. The V and J genes are TRBV2 and TRBJ1-1; 7 nucleotides line up with TRBD1. With V trimmed by 6 bases and J by 2 bases, 9 bases remained unmatched. The CDR3 is 15 amino acids. Germline CDR1 reads SNHLY; CDR2 reads FYNNEI. The CDR3: CASRLRDRVNTEAFF. The part of the CDR3 DNA that was read is TGTGCCAGCAGACTTAGGGACAGAGTTAACACTGAA. Together with reference TRBV2 and TRBJ1-1, the CDR3 gives the full variable domain: EPEVTQTPSHQVTQMGQEVILRCVPISNHLYFYWYRQILGQKVEFLVSFYNNEISEKSEIFDDQFSVERPDGSNFTLKIRSTKLEDSAMYFCASRLRDRVNTEAFFGQGTRLTVV.

About this clone itself: With the read ending 3 residues before the CDR3 end, the germline J gene is used to fill in that end. The genes are TRBV5-1 and TRBJ2-1, with D maybe TRBD1 (5 bases). V lost 5 bases and J lost 0, with 12 bases in between. The CDR3 is 15 residues long. Per germline, CDR1 SGHRS and CDR2 YFSETQ. The sequenced part of the CDR3 DNA is TGCGCCAGCAGAATCGGACATAGCTCCTACAATGAG. This codes for CASRIGHSSYNE. The whole CDR3 reads CASRIGHSSYNEQFF.

On this clone: The sequence runs out 3 residues before the end of the CDR3; the remainder is reconstructed from the germline J gene. The rearrangement uses TRBV11-3 and TRBJ1-6, with 8 bases fitting TRBD1. CDR3 length equals 15 residues. The ends lost 5 bases at V and 9 bases at J; junction bases unmatched: 9. Germline V lookup: CDR1 SGHNT, CDR2 YENEEA. CDR3 region: CASSANPDRASPLHF. The CDR3 DNA, read in part, is TGTGCCAGCAGCGCAAACCCGGACAGGGCTTCACCC. Full variable domain (outside the CDR3, taken from reference TRBV11-3 and TRBJ1-6): EAGVVQSPRYKIIEKKQPVAFWCNPISGHNTLYWYLQNLGQGPELLIRYENEEAVDDSQLPKDRFSAERLKGVDSTLKIQPAELGDSAVYLCASSANPDRASPLHFGNGTRLTVT.

Of note for this clone: The CDR3 end is not reached by the read, which stops 3 residues before it; the germline J gene fills it in. The rearrangement uses TRBV11-3 and TRBJ2-3; D not resolved. This CDR3 is 12 amino acids long. The germline CDR1 and CDR2 sequences are SGHNT and YENEEA. The V end was cut by 5 bases, the J end by 3 bases, with 6 bases between. The CDR3 bases that were read are TGTGCCAGCAGCCCTTATACAGATACG. This encodes CASSPYTDT. The full CDR3 reads CASSPYTDTQYF.

As concerns this clone: The read is 3 residues too short to cover the CDR3 end, so that end is filled in from the germline J gene. The chain employs TRBV7-9 and TRBJ1-1, with D hard to call. Trimming cost V 1 base and J 5 bases, with 11 bases left between them. The V gene's germline CDR1 is SEHNR and CDR2 FQNEAQ (reference sequence). The CDR3 consists of 14 residues. Incomplete CDR3 DNA: TGTGCCAGCAGCTTAGAGAGTCCGGGGACTGAA. Its protein is CASSLESPGTE. The CDR3 in its entirety is CASSLESPGTEAFF.

A word on this clone: The read is 3 residues too short to cover the CDR3 end, so that end is filled in from the germline J gene. This sequence joins TRBV7-8 and TRBJ1-1; D unclear. The CDR3 spans 15 residues. Germline V CDR1 and CDR2: SGHVS, FQNEAQ. The V end lost 7 bases, the J end lost 0 bases, and 15 bases lay between the germline ends. Incomplete CDR3 DNA: TGTGCCAGCACCATGAACCGCGATATGAACACTGAA. It encodes CASTMNRDMNTE. Given in full, the CDR3 is CASTMNRDMNTEAFF.

Concerning this clone itself: The read terminates 3 residues ahead of where the CDR3 ends, so the germline J gene completes it. The chain employs TRBV2 and TRBJ1-5; D perhaps matches TRBD1 (6 bases). The CDR3 extends over 13 amino acids. Per the germline V gene, CDR1 is SNHLY and CDR2 is FYNNEI. The CDR3 is CSTRQDVNQPQHF. CDR3 DNA, as far as it was read: TGTTCCACCAGACAGGACGTAAATCAGCCC.

A note on this clone: Read sequence stops 3 residues before the CDR3 end, and the germline J gene provides the missing end. The gene calls are TRBV10-2 and TRBJ2-4; 9 bases align to TRBD1. The germline V gene has CDR1 WSHSY and CDR2 SAAADI. This CDR3 region has 14 residues. V was clipped by 3 bases and J by 8 bases; unmatched bases: 5. The CDR3 bases that were read are TGCGCCAGCAGTGAACAGGGGGCTGGAGACATT. It yields the protein CASSEQGAGDI. The whole CDR3 protein reads CASSEQGAGDIQYF.

Concerning this clone: Sequencing ends 3 residues short of the CDR3 end; the germline J gene provides the rest. The chain links TRBV7-2 to TRBJ1-6; TRBD1 matches at 9 bases. The trim removed 5 bases at V and 7 bases at J, leaving 3 bases unmatched. The CDR3 covers 14 residues. Germline loops: CDR1 SGHTA, CDR2 FQGNSA. This chain's CDR3 is CASSPGQGNSPLHF. The CDR3 DNA, read in part, is TGTGCCAGCAGCCCGGGACAGGGAAATTCACCC.

Comment on this clone: The DNA ends 3 residues before the CDR3 does, and the rest of the CDR3 is filled in from the germline J gene. V and J are TRBV7-3 and TRBJ1-2; no firm D call. This CDR3 is built from 15 residues. Germline V gene lookup returns CDR1 SGHTA and CDR2 FQGTGA. The CDR3 DNA, read in part, is TGTGCCAGCAGCTTAATGGGCAGCTCCTACAATGAC. Protein: CASSLMGSSYND. The full CDR3 reads CASSLMGSSYNDYTF.

A remark on this clone: The missing CDR3 end, 3 residues past where the read stops, is filled in from the germline J gene. The J gene is TRBJ1-6, the V gene TRBV14, with D possibly TRBD1 on 6 matching bases. Trimming stripped 5 bases from V and 9 bases from J, with 14 bases between. Germline V gene lookup returns CDR1 SGHDN and CDR2 FVKESK. The length of the CDR3 is 14 residues. CDR3 sequence reads: CASSVTGSSSPLHF. The DNA read from the CDR3 is TGTGCCAGCAGCGTCACAGGGAGTAGTTCACCC. The full variable domain, with the rest looked up from reference TRBV14 and TRBJ1-6, is EAGVTQFPSHSVIEKGQTVTLRCDPISGHDNLYWYRRVMGKEIKFLLHFVKESKQDESGMPNNRFLAERTGGTYSTLKVQPAELEDSGVYFCASSVTGSSSPLHFGNGTRLTVT.

Regarding this clone: The read ends 3 residues shy of where the CDR3 ends; the end is completed using the germline J gene. The genes are TRBV7-6 and TRBJ2-7; TRBD1 is a possible D gene (5 bases). V dropped 1 base and J dropped 2 bases, with 15 bases sitting between them. This CDR3 is 16 amino acids long. In germline, CDR1 is SGHVS, CDR2 FNYEAQ. The CDR3: CASSLDGRVSPYEQYF. CDR3 DNA (partial): TGTGCCAGCAGCTTAGACGGCAGGGTCTCCCCCTACGAG.

Remarks on this clone: Sequencing ends 3 residues short of the CDR3 end; the germline J gene provides the rest. This chain uses TRBV5-8 with TRBJ2-2; D is unclear. Germline values: CDR1 SGHTS, CDR2 YDEGEE. This CDR3 has 14 residues. The V gene lost 6 bases and the J gene lost 1 base, with 10 bases spanning the gap. The DNA read from the CDR3 is TGTGCCAGCACAGGTTTTTTGAACACCGGGGAG. It specifies CASTGFLNTGE. The whole CDR3 region reads CASTGFLNTGELFF. Full variable domain (outside the CDR3, taken from reference TRBV5-8 and TRBJ2-2): EAGVTQSPTHLIKTRGQQATLRCSPISGHTSVYWYQQALGLGLQFLLWYDEGEERNRGNFPPRFSGRQFPNYSSELNVNALELEDSALYLCASTGFLNTGELFFGEGSRLTVL.

Of note for this clone: The CDR3 end falls 3 residues outside the read, so it is completed with the germline J gene. V usage is TRBV11-3 and J usage is TRBJ2-7; D unresolved. V lost 4 bases and J 1 base, leaving 8 bases between the germline ends. CDR3 length: 13 amino acids. From germline, CDR1 is SGHNT and CDR2 YENEEA. The DNA read from the CDR3 is TGTGCCAGCAGCTCGTATACATCCTACGAG. Amino acids: CASSSYTSYE. In full, the CDR3 is CASSSYTSYEQYF.

As for this clone: From the germline J gene comes the end of the CDR3, since the read stops 3 residues before it. The chain employs TRBV19 and TRBJ1-1; D remains unclear. This CDR3 has 13 residues. Germline CDR1 and CDR2: LNHDA and SQIVND (reference sequence). The V and J ends lost 3 bases and 0 bases respectively, with 5 bases between them. Here the CDR3 reads CASSIGMNTEAFF. The sequenced CDR3 bases are TGTGCCAGTAGTATTGGCATGAACACTGAA.

With regard to this clone: The observed sequence ends 3 residues before the CDR3 terminus, with the missing tail filled in from the germline J gene. V gene TRBV7-3 combines with J gene TRBJ1-6; 8 bases are a match to TRBD1. The CDR3 is 16 amino acids. V lost 2 bases to trimming and J lost 7 bases; unmatched junction nucleotides: 7. Germline-derived CDR1 and CDR2 are SGHTA and FQGTGA. CDR3 DNA (partial): TGTGCCAGCAGCTTACAGGGGGCAGCGAACAATTCACCC. Its translation is CASSLQGAANNSP. The CDR3 as a whole reads CASSLQGAANNSPLHF.

As for this clone: The CDR3 end is not reached by the read, which stops 3 residues before it; the germline J gene fills it in. This chain uses TRBV5-4 with TRBJ2-7; 8 nucleotides match TRBD2. CDR1 is SGHNT, CDR2 YYREEE, per germline (reference sequence). Trimming at V came to 4 bases and at J to 0 bases, leaving 6 bases not matched to a gene. CDR3 size: 15 residues. The covered CDR3 bases are TGTGCCAGCAGCCCCGGGACTAGAGGCTCCTACGAG. It codes for CASSPGTRGSYE. The full CDR3 protein is CASSPGTRGSYEQYF.

As for this clone: At one end the junction does not follow the germline gene, possibly because of a read error. The read halts 3 residues ahead of the CDR3 end, with the missing end drawn from the germline J gene. The chain joins TRBV19 to TRBJ2-3, with TRBD1 identical over 7 bases. This CDR3 has 16 amino acids. Germline V CDR1 and CDR2: LNHDA, SQIVND (reference sequence). Partial CDR3 DNA: TGTGCCACTAGAGATAAGGGGGCGTTCAGCATAGATACG. Protein: CATRDKGAFSIDT. The complete CDR3 sequence is CATRDKGAFSIDTQYF.